This T cell receptor beta chain derives from a study of T cells in Graves' hyperthyroidism and ophthalmopathy (dated by TCRdb to between 2018 and 2021). Looking at the study overall: Peripheral blood samples were taken at initial diagnosis, before any treatment was given. To identify TCR V-J signatures that set the groups apart, the researchers used a discovery cohort of 100 patients, made up of some 41 with Graves' ophthalmopathy and 57 with stable Graves' hyperthyroidism. The approximately 90 discovery patients were randomly split 7:3 into training and test sets. According to the paper, TCR Vbeta CDR3 sequencing was carried out on 135 peripheral blood samples, which came from 40 to 45 ophthalmopathy, under 80 hyperthyroidism and about 17 progressor patients. Prospective prediction of ophthalmopathy was tested in an independent validation cohort consisting of some 18 hyperthyroidism patients and some 16 patients who later progressed to ophthalmopathy. Once sampling was done, hyperthyroidism patients were given methimazole at a starting dose of 30 mg daily, whereas ophthalmopathy patients were given high-dose intravenous methylprednisolone. In several Graves' hyperthyroidism patients, the study also compared T-cell repertoires from thyroid tissue with T-cell repertoires from blood.

The CDR3 sequence holds 17 residues, the cysteine and phenylalanine included. Just CDR3 DNA is preserved here, 51 bases in frame from base 1. From V the trimming removes 4 bases and from J it removes 2 bases, while the gene matches leave 11 bases of the junction unaccounted for. From the germline V gene, CDR1 is MNHEY and CDR2 is SVGEGT. Broad study findings and their caveats: Ophthalmopathy was separated from stable hyperthyroidism by a 13 V-J signature model, with about 88% sensitivity and about 81% specificity obtained in cross-validation and 80%/75% obtained in testing. In validation, the model predicted progression to ophthalmopathy with about 71% sensitivity and approximately 72% specificity, a median of about 6 months before onset. No statistical method was used to set the sample size in advance, and investigators knew the group allocation. Most expanded thyroid clonotypes (frequency above 0.001) were also found in blood, which suggests that blood repertoires may mirror thyroid immune responses.

Amplification of TCR beta CDR3 regions was carried out from RNA transcripts. A first-round RT-PCR of the TCR CDR3 used the HTBI primer set with the Qiagen OneStep RT-PCR kit. Libraries were constructed in a second round of multiplex PCR, after which size selection and purification were performed. Paired-end sequencing of the libraries was performed with 100 bp reads on an Illumina HiSeq2000. The published analysis was carried out like this. SOAPnuke was used to process the raw data, throwing out any read that contained adapters or uncalled bases, had a mean Phred below 15, or lacked an exact constant-primer or identifier match. High-quality paired reads were merged with COPE v1.2.5, and unique nucleotide sequences were defined as clonotypes. MiTCR v1.1 was used to align the clonotypes against IMGT TRBV, TRBD and TRBJ reference segments. The analysis was restricted to V-J combinations with a frequency above 0.0001, which together covered 99.2% of the repertoires. The TCS score was defined as F50 (clonal expansion) divided by E x V (chaos), with BLOSUM62-based TCRdist calculated between CDR3 peptides within each V-J. Welch's t-statistics and random forest reduced around 510 V-J features to around 14, which were used in a naive Bayes classifier (R e1071). Using fastp at Q25 and MiXCR, TCRdb reprocessed the public reads and kept productive beta chains. Every entry covers one CDR3 protein and lists the most common genes and DNA from its rows. For this entry, the V and J calls and clone size follow TCRdb and not the study's own pipeline. The table for this sample lists over 500,000 distinct CDR3 sequences; about a sixth of them were counted only once. 17% of the sample is taken by the ten largest.

Ophthalmopathy patients had moderately to severely active disease, with a Clinical Activity Score of 3 or more, a NOSPECS grade of 4 or more, and a disease duration of less than 3 months. The study excluded patients with uncontrolled infections, other autoimmune diseases, pregnancy or lactation. Diagnoses relied on clinical symptoms, serum thyroxine and TRAb, thyroid ultrasound and orbital computed tomography. PBMCs were isolated from about 10 ml of fresh peripheral blood by Ficoll-Paque density gradient centrifugation. Total RNA was extracted with Trizol reagent, and quality was checked on an Agilent 2100 Bioanalyzer. There are a few counts of this clonotype. This receptor's antigen is unknown. Base qualities are missing; no much larger clone stands one base away.

Source material: blood. The clonotype was recovered from a woman younger than 30 with Graves' ophthalmopathy. The chain is encoded by TRBV6-2 or TRBV6-3 joined to TRBJ1-5; TRBD1 agrees with 7 junctional bases. The CDR3 reads CASSSHRDSLRNQPQHF. The nucleotide sequence is given as TGTGCCAGCAGTTCCCACAGGGACAGCCTACGCAATCAGCCCCAGCATTTT.